This TCR beta chain came from a study of blood T cells in healthy people across ages. Combining a sample-barcoded 5' primer with a J-beta primer mix, a second PCR ran for about 6 to 12 cycles. TCRdb re-called the 5' RACE reads through MiXCR, storing one row per CDR3 protein. The profile covers roughly 1.4 million distinct CDR3 sequences, with roughly 64% appearing a single time and 5% to 7% taken by the ten largest. Study observations and caveats: Researchers report that TCR beta diversity correlated strongly with naive T cell percentage.

Notes on this clonotype: The antigen remains undetermined.

Total RNA extracted from each sample amounted to at least 6 micrograms. The V segment lost 3 bases and the J segment 5 bases; nucleotides outside the gene matches: 10. The CDR3 is made up of 16 amino acids. The germline gives CDR1 MDHEN, CDR2 SYDVKM. The clonotype was recovered from a man aged 18 to 30 in good health. The chain is built from TRBV28 and TRBJ2-1, with 7 bases aligning to TRBD1. Sequences were obtained from blood. CDR3 coding DNA: TGTGCCAGCAGTTTCTTGCCTCAGGGGGTGCACAATGAGCAGTTCTTC. Amino acid sequence: CASSFLPQGVHNEQFF.